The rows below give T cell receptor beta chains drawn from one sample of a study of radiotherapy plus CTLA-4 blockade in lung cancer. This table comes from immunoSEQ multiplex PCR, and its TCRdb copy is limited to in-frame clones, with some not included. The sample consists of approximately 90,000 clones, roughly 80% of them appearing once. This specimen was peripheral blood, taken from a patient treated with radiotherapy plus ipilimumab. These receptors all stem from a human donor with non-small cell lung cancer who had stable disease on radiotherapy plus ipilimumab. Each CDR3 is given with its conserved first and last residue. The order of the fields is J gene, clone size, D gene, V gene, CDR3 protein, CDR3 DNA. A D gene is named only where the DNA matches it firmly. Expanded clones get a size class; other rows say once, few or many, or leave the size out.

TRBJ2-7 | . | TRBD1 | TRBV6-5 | CASSYEAGGGNEQYF | TGTGCCAGCAGTTACGAGGCAGGGGGCGGGAACGAGCAGTACTTC
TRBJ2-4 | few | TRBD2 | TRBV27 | CASRGTSGRVKNIQYF | TGTGCCAGCAGGGGAACTAGCGGGAGGGTAAAAAACATTCAGTACTTC
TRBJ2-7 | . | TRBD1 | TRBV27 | CASSLTRTGGPYEQYF | TGTGCCAGCAGTTTAACCCGGACAGGGGGCCCCTACGAGCAGTACTTC
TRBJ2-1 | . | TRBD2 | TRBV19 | CASRGGLAGNEQFF | TGTGCCAGTCGAGGGGGACTAGCAGGCAATGAGCAGTTCTTC
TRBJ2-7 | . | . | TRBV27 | CASSLSRVFPTYEQYF | TGTGCCAGCAGTTTATCAAGGGTATTCCCCACCTACGAGCAGTACTTC
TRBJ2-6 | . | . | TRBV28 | CASWGANVLTF | TGTGCCAGCTGGGGGGCCAACGTCCTGACTTTC
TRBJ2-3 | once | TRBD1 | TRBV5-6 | CASSPDRGPGDTQYF | TGTGCCAGCAGCCCGGACAGGGGGCCTGGAGATACGCAGTATTTT
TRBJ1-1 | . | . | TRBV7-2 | CASSARKGLNTEAFF | TGTGCCAGCAGCGCCCGAAAGGGGTTGAACACTGAAGCTTTCTTT
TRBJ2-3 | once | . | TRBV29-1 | CSVVGQGRTDTQYF | TGCAGCGTTGTTGGGCAGGGGCGTACAGATACGCAGTATTTT
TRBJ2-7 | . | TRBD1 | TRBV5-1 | CASSLSGQSYGQYF | TGCGCCAGCAGCCTATCGGGACAGTCCTACGGGCAGTACTTC
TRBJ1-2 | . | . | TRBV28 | CASSSDRWQGYTF | TGTGCCAGCAGTTCGGACCGGTGGCAAGGCTACACCTTC
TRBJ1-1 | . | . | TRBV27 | CASKYNMNTEAFF | TGTGCCAGCAAGTACAACATGAACACTGAAGCTTTCTTT
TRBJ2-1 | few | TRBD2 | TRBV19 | CASRPGLKVNEQFF | TGTGCCAGTAGACCGGGACTAAAGGTTAATGAGCAGTTCTTC
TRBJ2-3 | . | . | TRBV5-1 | CASSRDSTDTQYF | TGCGCCAGCAGCCGGGACAGCACAGATACGCAGTATTTT
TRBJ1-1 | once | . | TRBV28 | CASSLEGVNTEAFF | TGTGCCAGCAGTTTGGAGGGTGTGAACACTGAAGCTTTCTTT